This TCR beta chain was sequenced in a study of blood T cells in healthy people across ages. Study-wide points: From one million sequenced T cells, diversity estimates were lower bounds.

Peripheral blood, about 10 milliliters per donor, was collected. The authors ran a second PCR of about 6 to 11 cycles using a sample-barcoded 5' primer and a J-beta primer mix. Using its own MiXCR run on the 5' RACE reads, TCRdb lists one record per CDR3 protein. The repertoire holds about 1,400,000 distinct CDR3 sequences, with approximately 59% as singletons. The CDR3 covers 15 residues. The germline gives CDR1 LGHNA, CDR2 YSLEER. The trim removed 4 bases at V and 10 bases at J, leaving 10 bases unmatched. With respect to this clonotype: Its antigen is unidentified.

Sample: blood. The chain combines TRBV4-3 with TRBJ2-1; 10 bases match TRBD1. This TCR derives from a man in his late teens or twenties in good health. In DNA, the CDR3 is TGCGCCAGCAGCCGTTTGGGACAGGGGACAGGAGAGCAGTTCTTC. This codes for CASSRLGQGTGEQFF.